This T cell receptor (beta chain) was identified during a study of T cells in Graves' hyperthyroidism and ophthalmopathy (dated by TCRdb to between 2018 and 2020). Concerning the study at large: Peripheral blood was sampled at the time of initial diagnosis, prior to any treatment. In addition, the study compared T-cell repertoires in thyroid tissue and in blood from about six Graves' hyperthyroidism patients. An independent validation cohort of fewer than 20 hyperthyroidism patients and about 16 patients who later progressed to ophthalmopathy tested prospective prediction of ophthalmopathy. TCR V-J signatures able to tell the groups apart were searched for in a discovery cohort of some 100 patients, of whom more than 40 had Graves' ophthalmopathy and under 65 had stable Graves' hyperthyroidism. The paper reports TCR Vbeta CDR3 sequencing of roughly 140 peripheral blood samples: around 45 ophthalmopathy, about 75 hyperthyroidism and approximately 17 progressor patients. Following sampling, methimazole starting at 30 mg daily was given to hyperthyroidism patients, and high-dose intravenous methylprednisolone was given to ophthalmopathy patients. The 100 discovery patients were randomly split 7:3 into training and test sets.

Study-wide conclusions, independent of this receptor: In validation, the model predicted progression to ophthalmopathy a median of roughly 6.1 months before onset, with approximately 68% sensitivity and just under 75% specificity. In cross-validation, a model built on a 13 V-J signature told ophthalmopathy apart from stable hyperthyroidism with over 85% sensitivity and about 81% specificity, and in testing the same model reached 80%/75%. Most expanded thyroid clonotypes (frequency above 0.001) were also found in blood, which suggests that blood repertoires may mirror thyroid immune responses. Sample size was not statistically predetermined, and investigators were not blinded to group allocation.

The TCR beta CDR3 regions were amplified from the RNA transcripts. For the first round of RT-PCR on the TCR CDR3, the HTBI primer set was used together with the Qiagen OneStep RT-PCR kit. A second multiplex PCR round built the libraries, followed by size selection and purification. Sequencing of the libraries was done on an Illumina HiSeq2000 using paired-end 100 bp reads. The paper's data handling went like this. SOAPnuke was used to process the raw data, throwing out any read that contained adapters or uncalled bases, had a mean Phred below 15, or lacked an exact constant-primer or identifier match. High-quality paired reads were merged using COPE v1.2.5, and each unique nucleotide sequence was defined as a clonotype. MiTCR v1.1 was used to align the clonotypes against IMGT TRBV, TRBD and TRBJ reference segments. The analysis was restricted to V-J combinations with a frequency above 0.0001, which together covered roughly 99% of the repertoires. The TCS score was defined as the ratio of F50 (clonal expansion) to E x V (chaos), calculated using BLOSUM62-based TCRdist between CDR3 peptides within each V-J. Welch's t-statistics and random forest reduced fewer than 550 V-J features to 13, which were used in a naive Bayes classifier (R e1071). TCRdb took the public reads, trimmed them with fastp at Q25, ran MiXCR for clone calling and kept in-frame beta chains. Entries that share a CDR3 protein sequence are merged under the most common genes and DNA. TCRdb assigned the V and J calls; the authors' analysis was not used. For this sample there are more than 300,000 distinct CDR3 sequences; about a sixth appear just once. Approximately 35% of the sample lies in the top ten.

This clonotype appeared many times. Its specific antigen is unknown. It has no much larger one-base neighbor in the sample; base qualities were not kept. Hyperthyroidism patients were newly diagnosed, had a disease duration of under 2 months, and were aged 18 to 65 years. The study excluded patients with uncontrolled infections, other autoimmune diseases, pregnancy or lactation. Diagnoses were established on the basis of clinical symptoms, serum thyroxine and TRAb, thyroid ultrasound, and orbital computed tomography. For progressor patients, blood was drawn at the first diagnosis of hyperthyroidism, before any ophthalmopathy symptoms had appeared. Ficoll-Paque density gradient centrifugation was used to isolate PBMCs from about 9.4 ml of fresh peripheral blood. Progressor patients were initially diagnosed with Graves' hyperthyroidism and developed ophthalmopathy during follow-up. Trizol reagent was used to extract total RNA, and RNA quality was then checked on an Agilent 2100 Bioanalyzer.

This clonotype was sampled from a woman younger than 45 with Graves' hyperthyroidism that later progressed to Graves' ophthalmopathy. Sequencing was performed on blood.

CDR3 region: CASSSEYTTAQHYEQYF. The DNA is TGTGCCAGTAGTTCGGAATACACGACAGCACAACACTACGAGCAGTACTTC. Rearrangement joined TRBV19 to TRBJ2-7; TRBD1 is possibly the D segment (5 matching bases). Deletion took 5 bases off V and 3 bases off J, with a span of 23 bases between the germline ends. CDR1 and CDR2 (LNHDA, SQIVND) derive from the germline V gene (reference sequence). From cysteine to phenylalanine, the CDR3 is 17 amino acids long. Of all the DNA, just the CDR3 is kept, 51 bases in frame from base 1.